This T cell receptor beta chain was found in a study of T cells in Graves' hyperthyroidism and ophthalmopathy. Study-wide context: At initial diagnosis, before any treatment had begun, peripheral blood was obtained. Whole-study findings and limits: Progression to ophthalmopathy was predicted a median of approximately seven months early.

RNA transcripts provided the source from which TCR beta CDR3 regions were amplified. The HTBI set primed first-round TCR CDR3 RT-PCR. TCRdb reprocessed the multiplex PCR reads with MiXCR, giving one entry per CDR3 protein. This sample yields hundreds of thousands of distinct CDR3 sequences, of which roughly 14% are seen a single time; roughly an eighth belongs to the top ten. There are many counts of this clonotype. Its antigen is still unknown. The CDR3 is made up of 14 amino acids. With 6 bases removed from V and 3 bases from J, the gap between germline ends came to 12 bases. Each diagnosis drew on symptoms, thyroxine, TRAb, thyroid ultrasound and orbital computed tomography findings. Fresh peripheral blood, roughly 9.6 ml, was the source of the PBMCs.

The chain is built from TRBV12-3 or TRBV12-4 and TRBJ1-5; no definite D call. This clonotype was obtained from a man younger than 35 with Graves' ophthalmopathy. What was sequenced was blood. CDR3 coding DNA: TGTGCCAGCAGCCGAGGACGGTTCAATCAGCCCCAGCATTTT. Amino acid sequence: CASSRGRFNQPQHF.